This passage covers 14 T cell receptor beta chains from one sample sequenced in a study of shared clonotypes between healthy human individuals. Using immunoSEQ multiplex PCR, the repertoire was profiled, and TCRdb retains in-frame clones only, with some absent. Of some 530,000 clones in the sample, 81% were seen once. Source material: PBMCs. These receptors originate from a woman between 40 and 55 years old in good health. Some clones in this sample may be carry-over from other donors' samples.

The V and J genes are TRBV29-1 and TRBJ2-7; no clear D gene. The CDR3 is made up of 12 amino acids. Looked up from germline, CDR1 is SQVTM and CDR2 is ANQGSEA. Trimming cost V 2 bases and J 2 bases, with 7 bases left between them. CDR3 sequence (DNA): TGCAGCGTTGAATCCCAGGCCTACGAGCAGTACTTC. This translates into CSVESQAYEQYF.

The gene calls are TRBV18 and TRBJ1-3; 8 bases map to TRBD1. V was pared by 1 base and J by 11 bases, with 16 bases of the junction left unmatched. There are 17 residues in the CDR3. Germline V gene lookup returns CDR1 KGHSH and CDR2 LQKENI. The DNA for the CDR3 is TGTGCCAGCTCACCACTTGGACAGGGCGAGAATGCTCTCGCCATATATTTT. This encodes CASSPLGQGENALAIYF.

As concerns this clone: A far larger clone is a single base away, which makes a read error likely. Different DNA sequences within this sample yield the same CDR3. This sequence joins TRBV29-1 and TRBJ1-5; D uncertain. The CDR3 has 12 amino acids. Germline values: CDR1 SQVTM, CDR2 ANQGSEA. The CDR3 loop is CSVVIGQQPQHF. In DNA form, the CDR3 reads TGCAGCGTTGTAATAGGGCAGCAGCCACAGCATTTT.

This sequence joins TRBV11-2 and TRBJ1-1; D unresolved. The CDR3 runs to 16 residues. Germline lookup yields CDR1 SGHAT and CDR2 FQNNGV. Trimming shortened V by 4 bases and J by 0 bases, and 15 bases separated the two germline ends. In DNA form, the CDR3 reads TGTGCCAGCAGCTCCATTGGGCGCAGGTTGAACACTGAAGCTTTCTTT. It codes for CASSSIGRRLNTEAFF. Full variable domain (remainder filled in from reference TRBV11-2 and TRBJ1-1): EAGVAQSPRYKIIEKRQSVAFWCNPISGHATLYWYQQILGQGPKLLIQFQNNGVVDDSQLPKDRFSAERLKGVDSTLKIQPAKLEDSAVYLCASSSIGRRLNTEAFFGQGTRLTVV.

This clone appeared once. CDR3 in DNA: TGTGCCAGCAGCGTAGGCCCTAGCGCACAAGAGACCCAGTACTTC. Its protein product is CASSVGPSAQETQYF. The V gene is TRBV9, the J gene TRBJ2-5; D is perhaps TRBD2 (6 bases). Trimming pared 0 bases from V and 2 bases from J, leaving 11 bases between. Per the germline V gene, CDR1 is SGDLS and CDR2 is YYNGEE. This CDR3 is built from 15 residues.

The V gene is TRBV7-3, the J gene TRBJ2-1; 15 nucleotides line up with TRBD2. In germline, CDR1 is SGHTA, CDR2 FQGTGA. V shed 6 bases and J 8 bases; nucleotides not matched to a gene: 5. This CDR3 has 15 residues. The CDR3 loop is CASSSGLAGGDEQFF. The CDR3 region has the DNA TGTGCCAGCAGTTCAGGACTAGCGGGAGGGGATGAGCAGTTCTTC.

The chain couples TRBV7-2 to TRBJ1-3; D is unresolved. This CDR3 has 14 residues. Germline loops: CDR1 SGHTA, CDR2 FQGNSA. The germline V and J ends were trimmed by 1 base and 2 bases, with 6 bases remaining between them. The CDR3 DNA reads as TGTGCCAGCAGCTTAGGGACGGCTGGAAACACCATATATTTT. Translated: CASSLGTAGNTIYF. Full variable domain (rest looked up from reference TRBV7-2 and TRBJ1-3): GAGVSQSPSNKVTEKGKDVELRCDPISGHTALYWYRQSLGQGLEFLIYFQGNSAPDKSGLPSDRFSAERTGGSVSTLTIQRTQQEDSAVYLCASSLGTAGNTIYFGEGSWLTVV.

The J gene is TRBJ2-1, the V gene TRBV28, with TRBD2 matching over 11 bases. The V gene's germline CDR1 is MDHEN and CDR2 SYDVKM. Germline trimming cut 5 bases from V and 0 bases from J; bases unmatched to any gene: 3. The CDR3 length is 16 residues. This CDR3 is CASSGTSGSSYNEQFF. The CDR3 nucleotides read TGTGCCAGCAGTGGGACTAGCGGAAGCTCCTACAATGAGCAGTTCTTC.

Worth noting for this clone: Only one base separates this from a far larger clonotype, so it likely reflects a read error. The V gene is TRBV28, the J gene TRBJ1-5; D remains ambiguous. The V and J ends lost 7 bases and 5 bases respectively, with 18 bases between them. The germline CDR1 and CDR2 sequences are MDHEN and SYDVKM. The length of the CDR3 is 15 residues. The CDR3 is CASTPGGGIHQPQHF. In nucleotides, the CDR3 is TGTGCCAGCACCCCGGGTGGTGGCATCCATCAGCCCCAGCATTTT. Variable domain in full (rest from reference TRBV28 and TRBJ1-5): DVKVTQSSRYLVKRTGEKVFLECVQDMDHENMFWYRQDPGLGLRLIYFSYDVKMKEKGDIPEGYSVSREKKERFSLILESASTNQTSMYLCASTPGGGIHQPQHFGDGTRLSIL.

With regard to this clone: A far larger clone is one base from this, pointing to a likely read error. Additional DNA sequences in this sample encode the identical CDR3. The chain uses TRBV18 and TRBJ1-1; D remains unclear. Germline V CDR1 and CDR2: KGHSH, LQKENI. The CDR3 spans 13 residues. This chain's CDR3 is CATEGDMNTEAFF. The CDR3 coding sequence is TGTGCCACCGAGGGTGATATGAACACTGAAGCTTTCTTC.

The J gene is TRBJ1-4, the V gene TRBV10-2; D might be TRBD1 (6 bases). This CDR3 comprises 17 residues. The V end was cut by 0 bases, the J end by 7 bases, with 18 bases between. Germline-derived CDR1 and CDR2 are WSHSY and SAAADI. CDR3 DNA sequence: TGCGCCAGCAGTGAGTCTGCTCTGGCAGGAGGGGGTGAAAAACTGTTTTTT. Residues: CASSESALAGGGEKLFF.

A note on this clone: This likely traces to a read error, being one base from a far larger clone. Within the sample, other DNA sequences also encode this same CDR3. This chain joins TRBV4-2 and TRBJ2-2, with D possibly matching TRBD2 (6 bases). The CDR3 spans 15 residues. From germline, CDR1 is LGHNA and CDR2 YNFKEQ. The CDR3 loop is CASSQDHGSTGELFF. In nucleotides, the CDR3 is TGTGCCAGCAGCCAAGATCACGGGAGTACCGGGGAGTTGTTTTTT.

Points on this clone: A far larger clone lies a single base away; this is likely a read error. In the same sample, other DNA sequences code for this CDR3. The chain links TRBV30 to TRBJ2-6, with D perhaps given as TRBD1 or TRBD2 (5 bases each). CDR1 and CDR2 from the germline V gene are GTSNPN and SVGIG (reference sequence). The length of the CDR3 is 16 residues. The CDR3 here is CAWSVTGFSGANVLTF. The CDR3 coding sequence is TGTGCCTGGAGTGTTACGGGGTTCTCTGGGGCCAATGTCCTGACTTTC.

The sample holds many counts of this clone. Other DNA sequences in this specimen translate into the identical CDR3. V gene TRBV2 combines with J gene TRBJ1-3; D not resolved. This CDR3 contains 15 residues. Germline CDR1 and CDR2: SNHLY and FYNNEI. Trimming left V 8 bases short and J 0 bases short, with 14 bases between. CDR3 protein: CASSSRPSSGNTIYF. For the CDR3, the DNA is TGTGCCAGCTCGTCCAGGCCCTCCTCTGGAAACACCATATATTTT.